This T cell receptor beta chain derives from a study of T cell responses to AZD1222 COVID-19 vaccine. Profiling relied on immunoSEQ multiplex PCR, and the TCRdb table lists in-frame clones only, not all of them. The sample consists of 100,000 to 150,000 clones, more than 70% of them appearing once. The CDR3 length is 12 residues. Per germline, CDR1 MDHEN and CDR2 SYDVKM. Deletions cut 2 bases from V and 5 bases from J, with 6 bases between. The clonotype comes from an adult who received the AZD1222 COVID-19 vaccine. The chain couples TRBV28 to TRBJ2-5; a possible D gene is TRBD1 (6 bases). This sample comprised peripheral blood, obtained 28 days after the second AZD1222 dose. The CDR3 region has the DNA TGTGCCAGCAGTTTAACAGGGGAGACCCAGTACTTC. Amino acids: CASSLTGETQYF.